A selection of T cell receptor beta chains follows, all from one sample in a study of graft-versus-host responses after intestinal transplantation. Profiling relied on immunoSEQ multiplex PCR, and the TCRdb table lists in-frame clones only, not all of them. The sample lists approximately 97,000 clones; about nine tenths were seen once. These receptors have no identified antigens. The source material was unstimulated CD8+ T cells sorted from spleen or lymph node cells, sampled before transplant. The receptors stem from a human donor who was the organ donor for an intestinal transplant. Each CDR3 is given with its conserved first and last residue. The order of the fields is clone size, J gene, V gene, D gene, CDR3 protein, CDR3 DNA. The D gene is left open where the match is weak. Where a row states a size, it is once, few, many or the class of an expanded clone; other rows omit it.

NA TRBJ1-1 TRBV27 TRBD1 CASSHRTGKNTEAFF TGTGCCAGCAGTCACAGGACAGGGAAGAACACTGAAGCTTTCTTT
NA TRBJ1-1 TRBV5-1 NA CASTGFGNTEAFF TGCGCCAGCACGGGGTTCGGGAACACTGAAGCTTTCTTT
NA TRBJ2-5 TRBV6-6 TRBD2 CASSYRGLAGQETQYF TGTGCCAGCAGTTACAGGGGACTAGCGGGGCAAGAGACCCAGTACTTC
NA TRBJ1-2 TRBV5-4 NA CASSFPREHTNYGYTF TGTGCCAGCAGCTTTCCTCGGGAGCACACTAACTATGGCTACACCTTC
NA TRBJ1-2 TRBV21-1 NA CASSKVRVCSEGIKWDGANYGYTF TGTGCCAGCAGCAAGGTGAGGGTGTGTTCGGAGGGGATTAAGTGGGATGGCGCTAACTATGGCTACACCTTC
NA TRBJ2-5 TRBV13 TRBD2 CASSAGTSQYF TGTGCCAGCAGCGCGGGGACTAGCCAGTACTTC
once TRBJ2-7 TRBV29-1 TRBD1 CSVVGTVEIRTSYEQYF TGCAGCGTTGTCGGGACAGTCGAAATCCGAACCTCCTACGAGCAGTACTTC
NA TRBJ2-2 TRBV25-1 TRBD1 CASSAPDRGWGELFF TGTGCCAGCAGTGCCCCGGACAGGGGATGGGGGGAGCTGTTTTTT
NA TRBJ1-1 TRBV10-3 NA CAISGRDTQEAFF TGTGCCATCAGTGGCCGGGACACCCAAGAAGCTTTCTTT
once TRBJ2-5 TRBV5-6 TRBD1 CASSLGGQGATQYF TGTGCCAGCAGCTTGGGGGGACAGGGCGCGACCCAGTACTTC
NA TRBJ2-2 TRBV4-1 TRBD1 CASSQAAAGQGRGTGELFF TGCGCCAGCAGCCAAGCGGCCGCGGGACAGGGAAGGGGAACCGGGGAGCTGTTTTTT
NA TRBJ2-7 TRBV7-8 TRBD1 CASSLTRGQGAYEQYF TGTGCCAGCAGCCTGACTAGGGGACAGGGGGCTTACGAGCAGTACTTC
NA TRBJ2-1 TRBV29-1 TRBD2 CSVEGPGLAPNEQFF TGCAGCGTTGAAGGACCGGGACTAGCCCCCAATGAGCAGTTCTTC
NA TRBJ2-1 TRBV5-8 NA CASSLAPSARNEQFF TGTGCCAGCAGCTTGGCCCCCAGCGCGCGCAATGAGCAGTTCTTC
NA TRBJ2-3 TRBV7-7 NA CASSFGGSTDTQYF TGTGCTAGCAGCTTTGGGGGGTCCACAGATACGCAGTATTTT
NA TRBJ2-2 TRBV21-1 NA CASSKGGTGNTGELFF TGTGCCAGCAGCAAAGGGGGGACTGGGAACACCGGGGAGCTGTTTTTT
NA TRBJ1-1 TRBV19 TRBD1 CASSMNRGRTEAFF TGTGCCAGTAGTATGAACAGGGGGCGGACTGAAGCTTTCTTT
once TRBJ2-7 TRBV5-1 TRBD1 CASSPGTAYEQYF TGCGCCAGCAGCCCGGGGACAGCCTACGAGCAGTACTTC
NA TRBJ1-1 TRBV4-2 NA CASSQGTLSEAFF TGTGCCAGCAGCCAAGGGACACTCTCTGAAGCTTTCTTT
NA TRBJ2-7 TRBV28 NA CASSLVSNSYEQYF TGTGCCAGCAGTTTAGTGTCTAACTCCTACGAGCAGTACTTC
NA TRBJ1-5 TRBV4-1 TRBD1 CASSQTGTGVNQPQHF TGCGCCAGCAGCCAAACCGGGACAGGGGTTAATCAGCCCCAGCATTTT
NA TRBJ1-3 TRBV7-9 NA CASSLAARPTSGNTIYF TGTGCCAGCAGCTTAGCGGCGAGGCCGACCTCTGGAAACACCATATATTTT
NA TRBJ2-7 TRBV5-3 TRBD1 CARRELEGQSYSYEQYF TGTGCCAGAAGGGAACTCGAGGGACAGTCATACTCCTACGAGCAGTACTTC
NA TRBJ2-1 TRBV7-9 NA CASSFGDEQFF TGTGCCAGCAGCTTCGGGGATGAGCAGTTCTTC
NA TRBJ2-2 TRBV5-1 NA CASSLEGAELFF TGCGCCAGCAGCTTGGAAGGGGCGGAGCTGTTTTTT
NA TRBJ2-2 TRBV7-9 TRBD1 CASSLQGVPGELFF TGTGCCAGCAGCCTACAGGGGGTGCCCGGGGAGCTGTTTTTT
once TRBJ2-2 TRBV15 TRBD2 CATSRVILAGGPGGELFF TGTGCCACCAGCAGAGTAATACTAGCGGGAGGGCCGGGCGGGGAGCTGTTTTTT
NA TRBJ1-2 TRBV10-3 NA CAISLAGSSPGYTF TGTGCCATCTCACTAGCAGGGTCCTCGCCTGGCTACACCTTC
NA TRBJ2-3 TRBV5-4 TRBD2 CASSRCGGFCTDTQYF TGTGCCAGCAGCAGGTGCGGGGGGTTTTGCACAGATACGCAGTATTTT
NA TRBJ2-5 TRBV5-6 TRBD1 CASSWGQGWETQYF TGTGCCAGCAGCTGGGGACAGGGTTGGGAGACCCAGTACTTC
NA TRBJ2-1 TRBV28 NA CASSLELANYEQFF TGTGCCAGCAGTTTAGAACTAGCTAACTATGAGCAGTTCTTC
NA TRBJ2-1 TRBV19 TRBD2 CASSSGLAAPSSYNEQFF TGTGCCAGTAGTTCGGGACTAGCGGCACCCAGCTCCTACAATGAGCAGTTCTTC
NA TRBJ1-2 TRBV6-5 TRBD1 CASSYGQASHGYTF TGTGCCAGCAGTTACGGACAGGCGTCGCATGGCTACACCTTC
NA TRBJ2-3 TRBV7-3 TRBD2 CASSLSGGSDTQYF TGTGCCAGCAGCTTAAGCGGGGGGTCAGATACGCAGTATTTT
NA TRBJ2-7 TRBV30 NA CAWSVDSGKYEQYF TGTGCCTGGAGTGTCGACTCGGGGAAATACGAGCAGTACTTC
once TRBJ1-1 TRBV6-5 NA CASSYSRGNTEAFF TGTGCCAGCAGTTATTCTAGGGGGAACACTGAAGCTTTCTTT
NA TRBJ1-2 TRBV6-5 NA CASSYSAGGDYGYTF TGTGCCAGCAGTTACTCGGCCGGGGGGGACTATGGCTACACCTTC
NA TRBJ2-1 TRBV4-2 NA CASSDREVGEQFF TGTGCCAGCAGCGACCGCGAGGTCGGGGAGCAGTTCTTC
NA TRBJ2-2 TRBV9 TRBD2 CASSAPTSGRIPPGELFF TGTGCCAGCAGCGCTCCGACTAGCGGGAGGATCCCGCCCGGGGAGCTGTTTTTT
NA TRBJ2-7 TRBV2 NA CASSDFGGLSDEQYF TGTGCCAGCAGTGACTTCGGGGGTCTGTCGGACGAGCAGTACTTC
NA TRBJ2-5 TRBV19 NA CASRTGSINETQYF TGTGCCAGTAGAACCGGGAGCATAAACGAGACCCAGTACTTC
NA TRBJ1-2 TRBV4-1 TRBD1 CASSQTTGAGYGYTF TGCGCCAGCAGCCAAACGACAGGGGCTGGCTATGGCTACACCTTC
NA TRBJ1-4 TRBV19 NA CASSPRSPNNGEKLFF TGTGCCAGTAGTCCTCGGTCCCCCAACAACGGGGAAAAACTGTTTTTT
NA TRBJ1-1 TRBV5-1 TRBD1 CASSSAGGTEAFF TGCGCCAGCAGCTCTGCAGGGGGCACTGAAGCTTTCTTT
NA TRBJ2-1 TRBV11-2 TRBD2 CASSLGRLAELKKNNEQFF TGTGCCAGCAGCTTAGGCAGACTAGCGGAACTCAAGAAAAACAATGAGCAGTTCTTC
NA TRBJ2-1 TRBV11-1 NA CASSYLYNEQFF TGTGCCAGCAGCTATCTCTACAATGAGCAGTTCTTC
NA TRBJ2-7 TRBV12-5 NA CASGFRGRGLYEQYF TGTGCTAGTGGTTTTCGGGGTCGCGGTCTCTACGAGCAGTACTTC
NA TRBJ2-5 TRBV7-9 TRBD2 CASSSERGEETQYF TGTGCCAGCAGCTCAGAGCGGGGAGAAGAGACCCAGTACTTC
NA TRBJ1-1 TRBV29-1 TRBD1 CSATSGQGPTEAFF TGCAGCGCTACTTCGGGACAGGGGCCCACTGAAGCTTTCTTT
NA TRBJ2-7 TRBV18 NA CASSTPGRQYF TGTGCCAGCTCAACCCCAGGAAGGCAGTACTTC
NA TRBJ2-5 TRBV10-2 TRBD2 CASRKRTSGASGEAQYF TGCGCCAGCCGAAAGAGGACTAGCGGGGCCTCAGGGGAGGCCCAGTACTTC